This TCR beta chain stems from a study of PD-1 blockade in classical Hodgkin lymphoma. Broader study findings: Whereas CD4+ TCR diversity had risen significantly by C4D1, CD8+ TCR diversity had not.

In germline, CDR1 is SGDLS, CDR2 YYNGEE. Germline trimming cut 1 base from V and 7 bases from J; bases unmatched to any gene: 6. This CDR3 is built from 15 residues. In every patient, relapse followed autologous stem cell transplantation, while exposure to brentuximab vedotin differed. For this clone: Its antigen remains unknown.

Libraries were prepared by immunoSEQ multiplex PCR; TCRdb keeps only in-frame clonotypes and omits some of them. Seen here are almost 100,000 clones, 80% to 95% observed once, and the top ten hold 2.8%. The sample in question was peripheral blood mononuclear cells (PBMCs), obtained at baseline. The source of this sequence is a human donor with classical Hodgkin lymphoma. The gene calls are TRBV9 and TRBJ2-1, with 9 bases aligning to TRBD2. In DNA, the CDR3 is TGTGCCAGCAGCGTAAAGCGGGAGGCAGGTAATGAGCAGTTCTTC. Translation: CASSVKREAGNEQFF.